The clone carrying this TCR beta chain was recorded at least ten times. This entry belongs to a study of T-cell memory formation after mild COVID-19. CDR3 length: 15 amino acids. The V and J ends lost 4 bases and 6 bases, in that order; junction bases with no gene match: 9. Germline CDR1 is SGHRS and CDR2 is YFSETQ. TCRdb re-derived calls from the 5' RACE reads in MiXCR, one entry per CDR3 protein. Of approximately 300,000 distinct CDR3 sequences in the sample, approximately 15% were seen once. The sample taken for sequencing was PBMCs or a T cell subset sorted from them (not recorded which). The TCR was taken from a man younger than 35 who had mild COVID-19 (a few samples of this study predate the infection). Cell type and time point are not known. This chain links TRBV5-1 with TRBJ2-1; 8 bases agree with TRBD2. This CDR3 reads CASSHDWAGGNEQFF. DNA of the CDR3: TGCGCCAGCAGCCACGACTGGGCGGGGGGCAATGAGCAGTTCTTC.